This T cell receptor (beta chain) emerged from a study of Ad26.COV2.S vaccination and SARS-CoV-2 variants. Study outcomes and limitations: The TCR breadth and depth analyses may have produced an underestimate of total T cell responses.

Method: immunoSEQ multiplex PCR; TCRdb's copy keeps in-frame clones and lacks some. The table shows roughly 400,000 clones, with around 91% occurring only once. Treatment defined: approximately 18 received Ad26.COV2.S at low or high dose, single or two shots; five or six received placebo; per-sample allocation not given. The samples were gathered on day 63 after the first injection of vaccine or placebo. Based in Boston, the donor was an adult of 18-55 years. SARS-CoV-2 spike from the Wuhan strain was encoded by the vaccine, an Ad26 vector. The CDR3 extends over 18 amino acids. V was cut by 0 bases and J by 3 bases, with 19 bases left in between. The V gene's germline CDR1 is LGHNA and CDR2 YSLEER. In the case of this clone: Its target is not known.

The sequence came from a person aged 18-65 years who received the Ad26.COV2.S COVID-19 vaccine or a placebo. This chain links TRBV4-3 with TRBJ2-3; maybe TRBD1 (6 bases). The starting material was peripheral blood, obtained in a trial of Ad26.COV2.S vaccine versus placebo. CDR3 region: CASSQEGLGAIGTDTQYF. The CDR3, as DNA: TGCGCCAGCAGCCAAGAGGGGCTGGGGGCGATTGGGACAGATACGCAGTATTTT.